What follows are 18 T cell receptor beta chains derived from one specimen sequenced in a study of identical twins. TCRdb re-called the 5' RACE reads with MiXCR, one entry per CDR3 protein. Among approximately 410,000 distinct CDR3 sequences, around 20% were seen once, and the ten largest hold roughly 12%. Sequencing was performed on naive T cells sorted from blood. Receptors were obtained from a man over 45 in good health.

This clonotype was picked up a small number of times. V is TRBV10-3 and J is TRBJ1-1, with 8 nucleotides matching TRBD1. V lost 10 bases and J lost 2; bases outside the gene matches: 3. This CDR3 spans 12 amino acids. CDR1 is ENHRY and CDR2 is SYGVKD in the germline V gene. The CDR3 DNA reads as TGTGCCACCGGACAGGGAAACACTGAAGCTTTCTTT. Translating gives CATGQGNTEAFF.

The V call is TRBV20-1, the J call TRBJ2-3; 11 nucleotides align to TRBD2. This CDR3 has 15 residues. Per the germline V gene, CDR1 is DFQATT and CDR2 is SNEGSKA (reference sequence). V lost 6 bases and J lost 0; bases outside the gene matches: 5. Here the CDR3 reads CSAELAGESTDTQYF. CDR3 in DNA: TGCAGTGCGGAACTAGCGGGGGAGAGCACAGATACGCAGTATTTT.

The V call is TRBV18, the J call TRBJ1-1, with 10 bases identical to TRBD1. The J segment lost 0 bases and the V segment lost 6 bases, leaving 10 bases of the junction unmatched. The germline CDR1 and CDR2 sequences are KGHSH and LQKENI. The CDR3 loop spans 17 amino acids. The CDR3 here is CASSQRGTGAMNTEAFF. CDR3 DNA: TGTGCCAGCTCCCAAAGGGGGACAGGGGCGATGAACACTGAAGCTTTCTTT.

The chain uses TRBV15 and TRBJ2-3, with 13 bases aligning to TRBD2. The CDR3 extends over 15 amino acids. V was pared by 2 bases and J by 5 bases, with 1 base of the junction left unmatched. Germline CDR1 is LNHNV and CDR2 is YYDKDF (reference sequence). The CDR3 protein is CATSRTSGGVDTQYF. The CDR3, as DNA: TGTGCCACCAGCAGAACTAGCGGGGGGGTAGATACGCAGTATTTT.

This clonotype was recorded at least ten times. The chain joins TRBV18 to TRBJ2-3, with no clear D. The germline V and J ends were trimmed by 10 bases and 0 bases, with 11 bases remaining between them. In germline, CDR1 is KGHSH, CDR2 LQKENI. The CDR3 sequence is 13 residues long. The CDR3 DNA reads TGTGCCACCCGAAGGCAAAGCACAGATACGCAGTATTTT. Translation: CATRRQSTDTQYF.

This clonotype showed up just a few times. This rearrangement joins TRBV20-1 to TRBJ1-2; D gene uncertain. Germline loops: CDR1 DFQATT, CDR2 SNEGSKA (reference sequence). There are 12 residues in the CDR3. Trimming took off 3 bases at V and 7 bases at J, with 12 bases between the two ends. The CDR3 nucleotides are TGCAGTGCTAGTGAAGGATCCTCTGGCTACACCTTC. Encoded protein: CSASEGSSGYTF.

This clonotype was recorded a few times. This rearrangement joins TRBV7-2 to TRBJ1-5; D is ambiguous. The CDR3 runs to 14 residues. Trimming took 0 bases from V and 6 from J, leaving 9 bases between them. Germline V gene data show CDR1 as SGHTA and CDR2 as FQGNSA. The CDR3 nucleotides are TGTGCCAGCAGCTTAGCGACATATGGTCAGCCCCAGCATTTT. It yields the protein CASSLATYGQPQHF.

This chain connects TRBV4-3 to TRBJ2-1; TRBD2 agrees at 13 bases. There are 17 residues in the CDR3. The germline gives CDR1 LGHNA, CDR2 YSLEER. With V trimmed by 3 bases and J by 6 bases, 8 bases remained unmatched. CDR3 region: CASSQDGLAGVVNEQFF. In DNA form, the CDR3 reads TGCGCCAGCAGCCAGGACGGACTAGCGGGAGTAGTCAATGAGCAGTTCTTC.

Only a few counts were recorded for this clonotype. The chain couples TRBV7-9 to TRBJ1-2, with 8 bases aligning to TRBD1. V lost 5 bases to trimming and J lost 2 bases; unmatched junction nucleotides: 13. Germline loops: CDR1 SEHNR, CDR2 FQNEAQ (reference sequence). The CDR3 sequence is 17 residues long. The CDR3 coding sequence is TGTGCCAGCAGCCCCCTTCCCGGGGACAGGACAAACTATGGCTACACCTTC. The encoded protein is CASSPLPGDRTNYGYTF.

This clonotype was detected a few times. The chain couples TRBV30 to TRBJ2-5, with D unclear. The CDR3 contains 11 residues. CDR1 and CDR2 from the germline V gene are GTSNPN and SVGIG (reference sequence). V dropped 0 bases and J dropped 5 bases, with 4 bases sitting between them. CDR3 sequence (DNA): TGTGCCTGGAGTGTAACGGAGACCCAGTACTTC. This translates into CAWSVTETQYF.

Only a few counts were recorded for this clonotype. The V and J genes are TRBV4-1 and TRBJ2-1; D ambiguous. Germline CDR1 reads MGHRA; CDR2 reads YSYEKL. V gave up 6 bases and J gave up 0 bases, with 12 bases separating them. The CDR3 runs to 15 residues. CDR3 loop: CASRSSESSYNEQFF. As DNA, the CDR3 is TGCGCCAGCAGAAGCTCAGAGAGCTCCTACAATGAGCAGTTCTTC.

This clonotype was detected ten times or more. The chain joins TRBV25-1 to TRBJ2-1; 8 nucleotides match TRBD1. The CDR3 covers 16 residues. CDR1 and CDR2 (germline): MGHDK, SYGVNS. The junction had 3 bases not matched to a gene; V was cut back by 2 bases and J by 0 bases. The CDR3 sequence: CASSEGTGLSYNEQFF. The CDR3, as DNA: TGTGCCAGCAGTGAAGGGACAGGCCTCTCCTACAATGAGCAGTTCTTC.

There are a few counts of this clonotype. The V call is TRBV5-5, the J call TRBJ2-1; 7 bases align to TRBD2. Germline assignment: CDR1 SGHKS and CDR2 YYEKEE (reference sequence). Trimming removed 0 bases from V and 6 bases from J; junction bases left unmatched: 3. The CDR3 is 14 amino acids. CDR3 residues: CASSLVGLGNEQFF. CDR3 bases: TGTGCCAGCAGCTTGGTAGGACTAGGCAATGAGCAGTTCTTC.

The chain recombines TRBV12-3 or TRBV12-4 with TRBJ2-1; unclear D gene. The V and J ends lost 5 bases and 4 bases respectively, with 6 bases between them. This CDR3 has 12 residues. This chain's CDR3 is CASSPAYNEQFF. The DNA of the CDR3 is TGTGCCAGCAGTCCCGCGTACAATGAGCAGTTCTTC.

At least ten counts were recorded for this clonotype. The chain couples TRBV10-3 to TRBJ2-7, with D possibly TRBD1 on 6 matching bases. In germline, CDR1 is ENHRY, CDR2 SYGVKD. V shed 6 bases and J shed 8 bases, with 17 bases lying between them. The CDR3 contains 13 residues. CDR3: CAISKDGTNKQYF. The CDR3 nucleotides read TGTGCCATCAGCAAAGACGGGACAAACAAGCAGTACTTC.

This clonotype has just a few counts. The chain combines TRBV6-5 with TRBJ1-5, with D perhaps TRBD1 (5 bases). CDR1 and CDR2 from the germline V gene are MNHEY and SVGAGI. V dropped 4 bases and J dropped 8 bases, with 12 bases sitting between them. The CDR3 loop spans 13 amino acids. The CDR3 DNA is TGTGCCAGCAGTTCGACAGTGGTAGAGCCCCAGCATTTT. Its protein is CASSSTVVEPQHF.

This clonotype was counted a few times. V and J are TRBV20-1 and TRBJ1-5; 8 positions agree with TRBD1. The V and J ends lost 2 bases and 5 bases, in that order; junction bases with no gene match: 5. Germline V lookup: CDR1 DFQATT, CDR2 SNEGSKA (reference sequence). The CDR3 totals 14 residues. CDR3 in DNA: TGCAGTGCTAGACGTCCACAGGGGGATCAGCCCCAGCATTTT. Translating it yields CSARRPQGDQPQHF.

The rearrangement links TRBV5-1 to TRBJ2-7; tentatively, D is TRBD1 (6 bases). The CDR3 has 14 residues. The V and J ends lost 4 bases and 0 bases respectively, with 11 bases between them. CDR1 is SGHRS and CDR2 is YFSETQ in the germline V gene. Here the CDR3 reads CASSMDRVSYEQYF. The CDR3 DNA follows: TGCGCCAGCAGCATGGACAGAGTCTCCTACGAGCAGTACTTC.